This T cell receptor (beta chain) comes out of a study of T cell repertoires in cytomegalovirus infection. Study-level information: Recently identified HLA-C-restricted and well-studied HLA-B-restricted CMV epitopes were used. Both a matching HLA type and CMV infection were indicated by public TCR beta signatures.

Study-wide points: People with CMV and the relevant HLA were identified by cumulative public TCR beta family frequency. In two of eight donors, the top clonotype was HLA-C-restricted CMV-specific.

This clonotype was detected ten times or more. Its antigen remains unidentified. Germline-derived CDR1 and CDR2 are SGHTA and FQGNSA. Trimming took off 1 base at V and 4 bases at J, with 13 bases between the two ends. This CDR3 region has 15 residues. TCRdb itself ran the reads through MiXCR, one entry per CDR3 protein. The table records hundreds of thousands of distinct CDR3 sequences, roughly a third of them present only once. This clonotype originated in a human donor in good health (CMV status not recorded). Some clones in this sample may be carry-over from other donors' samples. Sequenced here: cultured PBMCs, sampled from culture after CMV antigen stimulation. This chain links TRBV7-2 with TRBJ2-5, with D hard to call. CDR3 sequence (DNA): TGTGCCAGCAGCTTAGTCGGCCTCCCCCCAGAGACCCAGTACTTC. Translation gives CASSLVGLPPETQYF.